Relative to its sample, the clone carrying this TCR beta chain is medium-sized. The antigen is unknown. This entry belongs to a study of T-cell reconstitution after alpha-beta-depleted transplantation in children. Preparation of the TCRbeta library involved a method that used unique molecular identifiers. TCRdb independently ran MiXCR on the PCR reads; one entry per CDR3 protein. The sample has about 47,000 distinct CDR3 sequences, roughly 52% seen once; the top ten hold roughly two fifths. Regarding the study as a whole: Alpha-beta T cells about two months after transplant reportedly derived from several hundred expanded graft clones. The high TCRbeta diversity at day 60 in some patients came from surviving recipient T cells and thymic progenitors. Fresh T-cell production supplied most of the T-cell counts and diversity seen one year after transplant.

The source of this sequence is a boy under two years old with SCID, due to receive a stem cell transplant. The sample was peripheral blood, taken before TCRalphabeta/CD19-depleted stem cell transplant.

The chain's CDR3 is CASSQGDRGPIASNQPQHF. CDR3 DNA sequence: TGCGCCAGCAGCCAAGGGGACAGGGGGCCAATTGCCAGCAATCAGCCCCAGCATTTT. This chain connects TRBV4-1 to TRBJ1-5, with 12 bases identical to TRBD1. Germline CDR1 and CDR2: MGHRA and YSYEKL. The CDR3 is 19 residues long. V shed 1 base, J shed 1 base, and the junction held 8 bases outside the gene matches.